This TCR beta chain was obtained from a study of shared clonotypes between healthy human individuals. Study in general: Aged between 18 and 49, the donors were two women and three men. The study's findings and limits: The study drew on few donors, limiting represented genetic and exposure-history diversity.

There are 20 residues in the CDR3. V trimming: 10 bases; J trimming: 1 base; junction bases outside the gene matches: 21. Germline V lookup: CDR1 MDHEN, CDR2 SYDVKM. Notes on this clone: What it binds is unknown.

Over several immunoSEQ plates, each subset's genomic DNA was distributed in even portions. Using immunoSEQ multiplex PCR, the repertoire was profiled, and TCRdb retains in-frame clones only, with some absent. This sample has under 600,000 clones, with about 96% found just once. This receptor was taken from a woman in her twenties or thirties in good health. Material: naive CD4+ T cells sorted from blood. Subset specified: CD45RA+ positively selected. This chain links TRBV28 with TRBJ2-7, with 14 bases fitting TRBD2. The CDR3 loop reads CAIQSAAGSGLAGVSYEQYF. As DNA, the CDR3 is TGTGCCATCCAATCCGCGGCGGGGTCGGGACTAGCGGGAGTATCCTACGAGCAGTACTTC.